These 19 T cell receptor beta chains came from one sample sequenced in a study of blood T cell repertoires in COVID-19 (TCRdb year 2020). The method was the immunoSEQ multiplex PCR assay. This immuneACCESS table, as held by TCRdb, lists in-frame sequences with V and J called but not all clones. Of the missing ones, under half trace to an unresolved V gene in checked studies; the others have no known cause. Here the sample has more than 95,000 clones; roughly 90% occur a single time. The biggest ten clones account for 7.6% of the sample. The sequencing input was peripheral blood. These receptors were obtained from a man over 45 with acute or convalescent COVID-19.

The V and J genes are TRBV2 and TRBJ1-5; no firm D call. Trimming cost V 0 bases and J 4 bases, with 10 bases left between them. Germline V CDR1 and CDR2: SNHLY, FYNNEI. The CDR3 sequence is 15 residues long. In nucleotides, the CDR3 is TGTGCCAGCAGTGAAGCGGTACGGGGTAATCAGCCCCAGCATTTT. Protein product: CASSEAVRGNQPQHF.

The chain joins TRBV11-3 to TRBJ2-4; D is possibly TRBD2 (5 bases). This CDR3 is built from 16 residues. In germline, CDR1 is SGHNT, CDR2 YENEEA. Trimming shortened V by 3 bases and J by 0 bases, and 12 bases separated the two germline ends. Here the CDR3 DNA reads TGTGCCAGCAGCTTCGGGGAATCCCTAGCCAAAAACATTCAGTACTTC. Translating gives CASSFGESLAKNIQYF.

This clone was seen a handful of times. The same CDR3 is also encoded by other DNA sequences in this sample. J is TRBJ2-7 and V is TRBV5-1; D not resolved. Germline values: CDR1 SGHRS, CDR2 YFSETQ. V lost 0 bases and J 1 base, leaving 8 bases between the germline ends. The CDR3 is 14 amino acids. The CDR3 loop reads CASSLGGTSYEQYF. The CDR3, as DNA: TGCGCCAGCAGCTTGGGAGGTACTTCCTACGAGCAGTACTTC. Based on the CDR3 plus reference TRBV5-1 and TRBJ2-7, the full variable domain is KAGVTQTPRYLIKTRGQQVTLSCSPISGHRSVSWYQQTPGQGLQFLFEYFSETQRNKGNFPGRFSGRQFSNSRSEMNVSTLELGDSALYLCASSLGGTSYEQYFGPGTRLTVT.

This chain uses TRBV3-1 (or the pseudogene TRBV3-2) with TRBJ2-5; the D is unclear. The CDR3 spans 16 residues. V was cut by 1 base and J by 2 bases, with 14 bases left in between. The germline gives CDR1 LGHDT, CDR2 YNNKEL (reference sequence). Here the CDR3 reads CASSQGGGANQETQYF. Here the CDR3 DNA reads TGTGCCAGCAGCCAAGGCGGCGGAGCTAATCAAGAGACCCAGTACTTC.

The chain is built from TRBV4-1 and TRBJ1-2; D may be TRBD1 (6 bases). The CDR3 covers 15 residues. Germline CDR1 reads MGHRA; CDR2 reads YSYEKL. V dropped 0 bases and J dropped 4 bases, with 12 bases sitting between them. CDR3 loop: CASSQDTGTSYGYTF. The CDR3 DNA is TGCGCCAGCAGCCAAGATACAGGGACCTCCTATGGCTACACCTTC.

The chain employs TRBV6-1 and TRBJ1-1, with D possibly matching TRBD1 (5 bases). This CDR3 has 13 residues. Germline V CDR1 and CDR2: MNHNS, SASEGT. V lost 8 bases and J lost 4, with 14 bases in between. The CDR3: CASGGGFGTEAFF. The DNA of the CDR3 is TGTGCCAGCGGGGGAGGGTTCGGCACTGAAGCTTTCTTT.

The gene calls are TRBV30 and TRBJ1-5; weak D call: TRBD1 (5 bases). V lost 0 bases to trimming and J lost 3 bases, with 12 bases between them. This CDR3 has 15 residues. Germline CDR1 GTSNPN, CDR2 SVGIG (reference sequence). CDR3: CAWSVKGVVNQPQHF. CDR3 in DNA: TGTGCCTGGAGTGTAAAAGGGGTAGTCAATCAGCCCCAGCATTTT.

V usage is TRBV3-1 (or the pseudogene TRBV3-2) and J usage is TRBJ2-5; TRBD1 might be the D (6 bases). The V gene lost 4 bases and the J gene lost 5 bases, with 14 bases spanning the gap. Germline V gene sequence: CDR1 LGHDT, CDR2 YNNKEL (reference sequence). The CDR3 contains 14 residues. CDR3 sequence: CASSLRGWGETQYF. The CDR3, as DNA: TGTGCCAGCAGCCTCAGGGGATGGGGCGAGACCCAGTACTTC.

The chain couples TRBV14 to TRBJ2-7; no clear D. The germline gives CDR1 SGHDN, CDR2 FVKESK. The CDR3 is made up of 13 amino acids. Trimming took 1 base from V and 6 from J, leaving 10 bases between them. For the CDR3, the DNA is TGTGCCAGCAGCCAAGTCTCAGGTATCGAGCAGTACTTC. Translation gives CASSQVSGIEQYF.

This clone has just one count. The rearrangement joins TRBV18 to TRBJ1-2; 9 bases line up with TRBD1. Germline CDR1 reads KGHSH; CDR2 reads LQKENI. This CDR3 region has 16 residues. J was trimmed by 2 bases and V by 4 bases; bases with no gene match: 8. As DNA, the CDR3 is TGTGCCAGCTCACGCTCGGCGGGACAGGGAAACTATGGCTACACCTTC. It translates to CASSRSAGQGNYGYTF.

The V call is TRBV19, the J call TRBJ2-7; 10 bases match TRBD2. This CDR3 spans 15 amino acids. The trim removed 9 bases at V and 2 bases at J, leaving 10 bases unmatched. In germline, CDR1 is LNHDA, CDR2 SQIVND (reference sequence). The CDR3 DNA reads TGTGCCAGCTCGCGTAGGACTAGCGGAACCTACGAGCAGTACTTC. Its protein is CASSRRTSGTYEQYF.

About this clone itself: The same CDR3 also results from other DNA sequences found in this sample. The V and J genes are TRBV5-1 and TRBJ2-5; unclear D gene. Trimming cost V 1 base and J 1 base, with 8 bases left between them. This CDR3 contains 14 residues. Germline V CDR1 and CDR2: SGHRS, YFSETQ. CDR3 coding DNA: TGCGCCAGCAGCTTGACAACAGCCCAAGAGACCCAGTACTTC. Amino acid sequence: CASSLTTAQETQYF. The full variable domain, completed using reference TRBV5-1 and TRBJ2-5, is KAGVTQTPRYLIKTRGQQVTLSCSPISGHRSVSWYQQTPGQGLQFLFEYFSETQRNKGNFPGRFSGRQFSNSRSEMNVSTLELGDSALYLCASSLTTAQETQYFGPGTRLLVL.

The chain employs TRBV6-2 or TRBV6-3 and TRBJ2-2; TRBD2 matches 13 bases. In germline, CDR1 is MNHEY, CDR2 SVGEGT. V was clipped by 6 bases and J by 6 bases; unmatched bases: 16. The CDR3 totals 19 residues. CDR3 sequence: CASSHEKPGLAGRAGELFF. In DNA form, the CDR3 reads TGTGCCAGCAGCCACGAAAAACCGGGACTAGCGGGAAGGGCCGGGGAGCTGTTTTTT.

This clone was counted a single time. One end of the junction is discordant with germline, which a read error may explain. The chain has TRBV5-1 and TRBJ2-3; D possibly corresponds to TRBD2 (5 bases). CDR3 length: 14 amino acids. The V gene's germline CDR1 is SGHRS and CDR2 YFSETQ. This chain's CDR3 is CASRLGGSTDTQYF. The CDR3 coding sequence is TGCGCCAGCAGATTGGGCGGGAGCACAGATACGCAGTATTTT.

V usage is TRBV10-3 and J usage is TRBJ1-2, with a weak D call TRBD1 (6 bases). The CDR3 contains 14 residues. Germline CDR1 and CDR2: ENHRY and SYGVKD. Trimming removed 10 bases from V and 4 bases from J, with 19 bases in between. This CDR3 is CATFTVQGRYGYTF. In DNA, the CDR3 is TGTGCCACCTTCACGGTACAGGGACGCTATGGCTACACCTTC.

As DNA, the CDR3 is TGTGCCTGGAGCCGGGACATTAGAAACACCATATATTTT. Protein: CAWSRDIRNTIYF. This rearrangement joins TRBV30 to TRBJ1-3, with D perhaps matching TRBD1 (6 bases). Germline V gene sequence: CDR1 GTSNPN, CDR2 SVGIG (reference sequence). The CDR3 is 13 residues long. The germline V and J ends were trimmed by 3 bases and 5 bases, with 11 bases remaining between them.

The chain carries TRBV18 and TRBJ2-1; no clear D gene. The CDR3 sequence is 12 residues long. Trimming cost V 3 bases and J 10 bases, with 10 bases left between them. The germline gives CDR1 KGHSH, CDR2 LQKENI. The CDR3 region is CASSPYLEEQFF. The DNA of the CDR3 is TGTGCCAGCTCACCCTACCTGGAGGAGCAGTTCTTC.

The rearrangement joins TRBV5-1 to TRBJ1-4; tentatively, D is TRBD1 (6 bases). Germline V CDR1 and CDR2: SGHRS, YFSETQ. This CDR3 is 19 amino acids long. V was trimmed by 0 bases and J by 7 bases, leaving 25 bases between them. Here the CDR3 reads CASSLATVTGPRGPEKLFF. Written as DNA, the CDR3 is TGCGCCAGCAGCTTGGCAACGGTGACAGGCCCGAGGGGACCTGAAAAACTGTTTTTT.

The chain couples TRBV3-1 (or the pseudogene TRBV3-2) to TRBJ2-7, with 11 bases identical to TRBD2. CDR1 and CDR2 from the germline V gene are LGHDT and YNNKEL (reference sequence). This CDR3 comprises 16 residues. V shed 5 bases and J 8 bases; nucleotides not matched to a gene: 14. CDR3 in amino acids: CASSEGLAVSNGKQYF. CDR3 DNA sequence: TGTGCCAGCAGCGAGGGACTAGCGGTCTCCAATGGTAAGCAGTACTTC.